The 15 T cell receptor beta chains below were found in one sample sequenced in a study of regulatory T cells in long-lasting Graves disease. Arm-PCR with iRepertoire HTBI primers amplified the CDR3 regions for these TCR beta libraries. MiXCR, run by TCRdb on the multiplex PCR reads, gives a single entry per CDR3 protein. The profile shows about 470,000 distinct CDR3 sequences, roughly a fifth of them singletons. Stated time point: persistent/refractory GD, antithyroid drugs over 5 years with positive TRAb. PBMC RNA served as the TCR library source. The sample in question was peripheral blood mononuclear cells (PBMCs), obtained when the disease was refractory, from a patient treated with antithyroid drugs. Receptor source: a female donor with Graves disease.

The chain carries TRBV19 and TRBJ1-5; weak D call: TRBD1 (5 bases). Germline CDR1 and CDR2: LNHDA and SQIVND (reference sequence). V lost 2 bases, J lost 4 bases, and 12 bases lay in between. The CDR3 loop spans 15 amino acids. CDR3 sequence: CASSINAAGNQPQHF. CDR3 in DNA: TGTGCCAGTAGTATAAATGCTGCAGGGAATCAGCCCCAGCATTTT.

This clonotype appeared many times. This sequence joins TRBV20-1 and TRBJ1-4; 10 bases fit TRBD1. V shed 6 bases, J shed 3 bases, and the junction held 16 bases outside the gene matches. Germline V lookup: CDR1 DFQATT, CDR2 SNEGSKA (reference sequence). This CDR3 has 18 amino acids. CDR3: CSASIPPGQGSANEKLFF. In DNA, the CDR3 is TGCAGTGCCTCCATTCCCCCGGGACAGGGGTCGGCTAATGAAAAACTGTTTTTT.

The CDR3 DNA reads as TGTGCCAGTAGCCCGGGGTGGCCAAATCAGCCCCAGCATTTT. Encoded protein: CASSPGWPNQPQHF. V and J are TRBV19 and TRBJ1-5; no clear D. Trimming took 6 bases from V and 4 from J, leaving 13 bases between them. CDR1 is LNHDA and CDR2 is SQIVND in the germline V gene (reference sequence). The CDR3 is made up of 14 amino acids.

This clonotype was seen a few times. This chain links TRBV20-1 with TRBJ2-7, with D perhaps matching TRBD1 (5 bases). Per germline, CDR1 DFQATT and CDR2 SNEGSKA (reference sequence). The CDR3 length is 15 residues. Trimming shortened V by 1 base and J by 3 bases, and 16 bases separated the two germline ends. The CDR3 DNA follows: TGCAGTGCTAGAGGCGACAGCGACACCTTCTACGAGCAGTACTTC. Translated: CSARGDSDTFYEQYF.

The CDR3 nucleotides are TGCAGCGTTGGGGGGATGGGTGGTGAAGCTTTCTTT. It codes for CSVGGMGGEAFF. The rearrangement links TRBV29-1 to TRBJ1-1; D is perhaps TRBD1 (5 bases). Trimming pared 4 bases from V and 7 bases from J, leaving 13 bases between. CDR3 length equals 12 residues. In germline, CDR1 is SQVTM, CDR2 ANQGSEA.

This clonotype showed up just a few times. The J gene is TRBJ1-6, the V gene TRBV19; weak D call: TRBD1 (5 bases). From germline, CDR1 is LNHDA and CDR2 SQIVND (reference sequence). CDR3 size: 13 residues. Trimming removed 5 bases at V and 6 bases at J, with 8 bases between. The CDR3 bases are TGTGCCAGTAGTTGGACACCTAATTCACCCCTCCACTTT. This sequence encodes CASSWTPNSPLHF.

This clonotype was seen a few times. J is TRBJ1-1 and V is TRBV29-1; TRBD1 matches 7 bases. Germline V gene sequence: CDR1 SQVTM, CDR2 ANQGSEA. The V segment lost 7 bases and the J segment 7 bases; nucleotides outside the gene matches: 9. The CDR3 runs to 12 residues. The CDR3 DNA sequence: TGCAGCGCAAGAACAGGGGTAGGTGAAGCTTTCTTT. Protein: CSARTGVGEAFF.

This clonotype was recorded a few times. The chain links TRBV7-9 to TRBJ2-2, with a possible D match to TRBD1 (5 bases). From germline, CDR1 is SEHNR and CDR2 FQNEAQ (reference sequence). V shed 5 bases and J shed 3 bases, with 10 bases lying between them. The CDR3 consists of 14 residues. CDR3 in amino acids: CASSETAYTGELFF. The CDR3 region has the DNA TGTGCCAGCAGCGAGACAGCTTACACCGGGGAGCTGTTTTTT.

A note on this clonotype: It is likely a read error: a sequence one base away is far more abundant. The chain is built from TRBV6-2 or TRBV6-3 and TRBJ1-1; D is perhaps TRBD1 (5 bases). The CDR3 covers 13 residues. Germline V lookup: CDR1 MNHEY, CDR2 SVGEGT. DNA for the CDR3: TGTGCCAGCAGTTACAGGGGATCCACTGAAACTTTCTTT. It encodes CASSYRGSTETFF.

CDR3: CASRRAPNTGELFF. The DNA of the CDR3 is TGTGCCAGCAGGCGAGCACCAAACACCGGGGAGCTGTTTTTT. This chain connects TRBV5-5 to TRBJ2-2, with D unresolved. V lost 5 bases and J 2 bases, leaving 10 bases between the germline ends. This CDR3 comprises 14 residues. In germline, CDR1 is SGHKS, CDR2 YYEKEE (reference sequence). Based on the CDR3 plus reference TRBV5-5 and TRBJ2-2, the full variable domain is DAGVTQSPTHLIKTRGQQVTLRCSPISGHKSVSWYQQVLGQGPQFIFQYYEKEERGRGNFPDRFSARQFPNYSSELNVNALLLGDSALYLCASRRAPNTGELFFGEGSRLTVL.

The chain's CDR3 is CASTKGARYNEQFF. The CDR3 nucleotides are TGTGCCAGCACCAAAGGTGCCCGGTACAATGAGCAGTTCTTC. The V gene is TRBV28, the J gene TRBJ2-1; D is uncertain. V shed 7 bases and J shed 4 bases, with 14 bases lying between them. The CDR3 runs to 14 residues. The germline V gene has CDR1 MDHEN and CDR2 SYDVKM. The full variable domain, in which reference TRBV28 and TRBJ2-1 provide the parts outside the CDR3, is DVKVTQSSRYLVKRTGEKVFLECVQDMDHENMFWYRQDPGLGLRLIYFSYDVKMKEKGDIPEGYSVSREKKERFSLILESASTNQTSMYLCASTKGARYNEQFFGPGTRLTVL.

Only a few counts were recorded for this clonotype. The genes are TRBV15 and TRBJ1-5; 8 bases line up with TRBD1. The junction had 5 bases not matched to a gene; V was cut back by 0 bases and J by 7 bases. Per germline, CDR1 LNHNV and CDR2 YYDKDF (reference sequence). The CDR3 loop spans 15 amino acids. In DNA form, the CDR3 reads TGTGCCACCAGCAGAGACAGGACAGGGAGCCAGCCCCAGCATTTT. Amino acid sequence: CATSRDRTGSQPQHF.

To note about this clonotype: With a much larger clone just one base away, this may be a read error. In this CDR3 the conserved last residue, phenylalanine or tryptophan, is missing, so a read error is likely. The chain has TRBV6-9 and TRBJ1-3; D gene unclear. The CDR3 runs 15 residues. CDR1 and CDR2 from the germline V gene are MNHGY and SVAAGI. Trimming pared 3 bases from V and 4 bases from J, leaving 13 bases between. CDR3 amino acids: CASSYELGRGNTIYS. The CDR3 nucleotides are TGTGCCAGCAGTTACGAACTGGGGAGGGGAAACACCATATATTCT.

V and J are TRBV7-2 and TRBJ2-3, with 15 bases that match TRBD2. V shed 3 bases, J shed 7 bases, and the junction held 5 bases outside the gene matches. The CDR3 runs to 16 residues. Germline V gene data show CDR1 as SGHTA and CDR2 as FQGNSA. CDR3 loop: CASSFGLAGGGNTQYF. The CDR3 DNA reads TGTGCCAGCAGCTTCGGACTAGCGGGAGGGGGGAATACGCAGTATTTT. The full variable domain, completed using reference TRBV7-2 and TRBJ2-3, is GAGVSQSPSNKVTEKGKDVELRCDPISGHTALYWYRQSLGQGLEFLIYFQGNSAPDKSGLPSDRFSAERTGGSVSTLTIQRTQQEDSAVYLCASSFGLAGGGNTQYFGPGTRLTVL.

This clonotype was picked up many times. The chain has TRBV12-3 or TRBV12-4 and TRBJ2-5, with D unresolved. The germline V and J ends were trimmed by 7 bases and 1 base, with 10 bases remaining between them. The CDR3 length is 13 residues. The CDR3 DNA reads TGTGCCAGCACCGACGACACCCAAGAGACCCAGTACTTC. Translated: CASTDDTQETQYF.